A selection of T cell receptor beta chains follows, all from one sample in a study of graft-versus-host responses after intestinal transplantation. Their antigens are not known. The protocol was immunoSEQ multiplex PCR, while the TCRdb copy is restricted to in-frame clones and leaves out a portion. The repertoire includes 150,000 or so clones, 92% of them detected once, and 0.15% to 0.2% sits in the top ten. The sample was unstimulated CD4+ T cells sorted from spleen or lymph node cells, taken before intestinal transplant. The receptor source for this set is a human donor who received an intestinal transplant. Both conserved end residues are part of each CDR3. The order of the fields is V gene, J gene, D gene, clone size, CDR3 protein, CDR3 DNA. A D gene is named only where the DNA matches it firmly. Clone size appears in some rows only: once, few, many, or a class for an expanded clone.

V: TRBV5-1
J: TRBJ2-3
D: .
size: .
CDR3: CASSFLSAQITSTDTQYF
DNA: TGCGCCAGCAGCTTTCTCAGCGCCCAGATTACTAGCACAGATACGCAGTATTTT

V: TRBV30
J: TRBJ2-3
D: .
size: .
CDR3: CAWSNGLWGGTDTQYF
DNA: TGTGCCTGGAGTAATGGATTATGGGGGGGCACAGATACGCAGTATTTT

V: TRBV5-6
J: TRBJ2-4
D: TRBD1
size: .
CDR3: CASSPIGGQGARIQYF
DNA: TGTGCCAGCAGCCCCATTGGGGGACAGGGGGCGCGTATTCAGTACTTC

V: TRBV19
J: TRBJ1-5
D: .
size: few
CDR3: CASSKGLGNQPQHF
DNA: TGTGCCAGTAGTAAGGGGTTGGGCAATCAGCCCCAGCATTTT

V: TRBV30
J: TRBJ2-7
D: .
size: .
CDR3: CAWRSPWAARDYEQYF
DNA: TGTGCCTGGAGGTCCCCCTGGGCGGCTCGAGACTACGAGCAGTACTTC

V: TRBV29-1
J: TRBJ2-3
D: TRBD2
size: .
CDR3: CSVPTSGSTDTQYF
DNA: TGCAGTGTACCGACTAGCGGGAGCACAGATACGCAGTATTTT

V: TRBV30
J: TRBJ1-4
D: .
size: .
CDR3: CAWRTDRGTNEKLFF
DNA: TGTGCCTGGAGGACAGACAGAGGAACGAATGAAAAACTGTTTTTT

V: TRBV30
J: TRBJ2-1
D: .
size: .
CDR3: CAWSGYSGPHNEQFF
DNA: TGTGCCTGGAGTGGATACTCGGGGCCCCACAATGAGCAGTTCTTC

V: TRBV18
J: TRBJ1-6
D: .
size: .
CDR3: CASSMDTSGSPLHF
DNA: TGTGCCAGCTCAATGGACACCTCGGGTTCACCCCTCCACTTT

V: TRBV4-1
J: TRBJ1-1
D: .
size: .
CDR3: CASSQDSVEVWRGKNTEAFF
DNA: TGCGCCAGCAGCCAAGATTCGGTAGAGGTGTGGCGGGGTAAGAACACTGAAGCTTTCTTT

V: TRBV30
J: TRBJ1-5
D: TRBD1
size: .
CDR3: CAWSVLGTENQPQHF
DNA: TGTGCCTGGAGTGTTTTAGGGACAGAAAATCAGCCCCAGCATTTT

V: TRBV7-6
J: TRBJ2-2
D: TRBD2
size: once
CDR3: CASSFLPGGFSNTGELFF
DNA: TGTGCCAGCAGCTTTCTTCCGGGAGGGTTCTCGAACACCGGGGAGCTGTTTTTT

V: TRBV20-1
J: TRBJ2-1
D: .
size: once
CDR3: CSASLANEQFF
DNA: TGCAGTGCTAGTTTGGCCAATGAGCAGTTCTTC

V: TRBV4-1
J: TRBJ2-7
D: .
size: .
CDR3: CASSPPGTGTYEQYF
DNA: TGCGCCAGCAGCCCCCCCGGGACTGGTACCTACGAGCAGTACTTC

V: TRBV11-2
J: TRBJ2-1
D: .
size: .
CDR3: CASKQGGRNEQFF
DNA: TGTGCCAGCAAACAAGGAGGACGCAATGAGCAGTTCTTC

V: TRBV6-1
J: TRBJ1-4
D: TRBD1
size: few
CDR3: CASRPGQPNEKLFF
DNA: TGTGCCAGCAGGCCGGGACAGCCTAATGAAAAACTGTTTTTT

V: TRBV28
J: TRBJ2-2
D: TRBD1
size: .
CDR3: CASGAGQGIGGELFF
DNA: TGTGCCAGCGGGGCGGGACAGGGGATTGGCGGGGAGCTGTTTTTT

V: TRBV5-1
J: TRBJ2-7
D: TRBD2
size: .
CDR3: CATRRTSGNIRESEQYF
DNA: TGCGCCACCCGTAGGACTAGCGGGAACATACGAGAATCCGAGCAGTACTTC

V: TRBV7-2
J: TRBJ2-4
D: .
size: .
CDR3: CASRLGGGGSVAKNIQYF
DNA: TGTGCCAGCAGGCTAGGGGGCGGCGGGAGTGTAGCCAAAAACATTCAGTACTTC

V: TRBV28
J: TRBJ1-1
D: TRBD1
size: .
CDR3: CASIPPDRPAEAFF
DNA: TGTGCCAGCATTCCCCCGGACAGGCCCGCTGAAGCTTTCTTT

V: TRBV29-1
J: TRBJ2-7
D: .
size: .
CDR3: CSVELAFLPYEQYF
DNA: TGCAGCGTTGAGCTAGCGTTTCTTCCCTACGAGCAGTACTTC

V: TRBV29-1
J: TRBJ2-5
D: .
size: .
CDR3: CSDPTVQETQYF
DNA: TGCAGCGACCCGACAGTACAAGAGACCCAGTACTTC

V: TRBV15
J: TRBJ1-3
D: .
size: once
CDR3: CATSRDFTTGNTIYF
DNA: TGTGCCACCAGCAGGGACTTTACAACTGGAAACACCATATATTTT

V: TRBV5-4
J: TRBJ2-1
D: .
size: .
CDR3: CASSSRQPSSYNEQFF
DNA: TGTGCCAGCAGCTCTCGACAGCCGAGCTCCTACAATGAGCAGTTCTTC

V: TRBV11-3
J: TRBJ2-7
D: TRBD2
size: .
CDR3: CAGGLAREGPYEQYF
DNA: TGTGCCGGCGGTCTCGCGCGGGAGGGCCCCTACGAGCAGTACTTC

V: TRBV7-3
J: TRBJ1-1
D: .
size: .
CDR3: CASSLSGGITEAFF
DNA: TGTGCCAGCAGCTTAAGTGGGGGAATTACTGAAGCTTTCTTT

V: TRBV18
J: TRBJ2-7
D: .
size: .
CDR3: CASSPASTYEQYF
DNA: TGTGCCAGCTCACCGGCCTCGACCTACGAGCAGTACTTC

V: TRBV6-5
J: TRBJ1-2
D: .
size: .
CDR3: CASSEINGPYGYTF
DNA: TGTGCCAGCAGTGAAATCAACGGACCCTATGGCTACACCTTC

V: TRBV21-1
J: TRBJ2-6
D: .
size: .
CDR3: CASSSQTGSGANVLTF
DNA: TGTGCCAGCAGCTCACAAACAGGCTCTGGGGCCAACGTCCTGACTTTC

V: TRBV7-9
J: TRBJ1-2
D: .
size: .
CDR3: CASSLDSQVSATF
DNA: TGTGCCAGCAGCTTAGATAGCCAGGTGTCGGCCACCTTC

V: TRBV6-1
J: TRBJ2-1
D: .
size: .
CDR3: CASRSAGIYNEQFF
DNA: TGTGCCAGCAGGTCTGCGGGTATCTACAATGAGCAGTTCTTC

V: TRBV7-9
J: TRBJ2-7
D: .
size: few
CDR3: CASSLGGRETYEQYF
DNA: TGTGCCAGCAGCTTAGGAGGCCGGGAGACCTACGAGCAGTACTTC

V: TRBV28
J: TRBJ1-4
D: TRBD1
size: .
CDR3: CASSLTQGAGNEKLFF
DNA: TGTGCCAGCAGTCTCACCCAGGGGGCAGGAAATGAAAAACTGTTTTTT

V: TRBV5-4
J: TRBJ2-7
D: TRBD2
size: .
CDR3: CASSRGTSGRRRAYEQYF
DNA: TGTGCCAGCAGCCGGGGGACTAGCGGGAGACGGAGGGCCTACGAGCAGTACTTC

V: TRBV19
J: TRBJ2-2
D: TRBD1
size: .
CDR3: CASYDYRGIGTGELFF
DNA: TGTGCCAGCTACGACTACAGGGGGATAGGCACCGGGGAGCTGTTTTTT

V: TRBV11-3
J: TRBJ1-1
D: .
size: .
CDR3: CASSLGNPWEAGMYTEAFF
DNA: TGTGCCAGCAGCTTAGGAAATCCCTGGGAGGCAGGGATGTACACTGAAGCTTTCTTT

V: TRBV5-6
J: TRBJ2-7
D: TRBD2
size: .
CDR3: CASSLSPGLAGRYEQYF
DNA: TGTGCCAGCAGCTTATCCCCGGGACTAGCGGGGAGATACGAGCAGTACTTC

V: TRBV25-1
J: TRBJ2-5
D: TRBD1
size: .
CDR3: CASRGDSYEQHF
DNA: TGTGCCAGTCGAGGGGACAGCTACGAGCAGCACTTC

V: TRBV28
J: TRBJ2-3
D: TRBD2
size: .
CDR3: CASTTSGRHTDTQYF
DNA: TGTGCCAGCACGACTAGCGGGAGACACACAGATACGCAGTATTTT

V: TRBV27
J: TRBJ2-1
D: TRBD2
size: .
CDR3: CASKVGLGEYNEQFF
DNA: TGTGCCAGCAAAGTGGGACTAGGGGAGTACAATGAGCAGTTCTTC

V: TRBV15
J: TRBJ2-7
D: TRBD2
size: .
CDR3: CATSRDLASGSYEQYF
DNA: TGTGCCACCAGCAGAGATCTGGCTAGCGGTTCTTACGAGCAGTACTTC

V: TRBV9
J: TRBJ2-1
D: TRBD2
size: .
CDR3: CASSELAGGPVNEQFF
DNA: TGTGCCAGCAGCGAACTAGCGGGAGGGCCAGTCAATGAGCAGTTCTTC

V: TRBV25-1
J: TRBJ2-3
D: .
size: .
CDR3: CASAAQVSTDTQYF
DNA: TGTGCCAGCGCGGCGCAAGTTTCCACAGATACGCAGTATTTT

V: TRBV7-2
J: TRBJ2-6
D: .
size: .
CDR3: CASTSTGYSGANVLTF
DNA: TGTGCCAGCACTTCGACGGGGTACTCTGGGGCCAACGTCCTGACTTTC

V: TRBV7-3
J: TRBJ2-1
D: TRBD2
size: .
CDR3: CASSLRAGANEQFF
DNA: TGTGCCAGCAGCTTAAGAGCGGGAGCCAATGAGCAGTTCTTC

V: TRBV25-1
J: TRBJ1-3
D: TRBD1
size: .
CDR3: CASSEFGGQGTNTIYF
DNA: TGTGCCAGCAGTGAATTTGGGGGACAGGGGACAAACACCATATATTTT

V: TRBV5-1
J: TRBJ2-1
D: .
size: .
CDR3: CASSLDNEQFF
DNA: TGCGCCAGCAGCTTGGATAATGAGCAGTTCTTC

V: TRBV13
J: TRBJ1-6
D: TRBD1
size: .
CDR3: CASRHRGGNSPLHF
DNA: TGTGCCAGCAGGCACAGGGGGGGAAATTCACCCCTCCACTTT

V: TRBV6-1
J: TRBJ1-1
D: .
size: .
CDR3: CASSVGPIRNTEAFF
DNA: TGTGCCAGCAGTGTCGGGCCTATTAGGAACACTGAAGCTTTCTTT

V: TRBV6-4
J: TRBJ2-7
D: TRBD1
size: .
CDR3: CASSDTRVIPDRVIYEQYF
DNA: TGTGCCAGCAGTGACACGAGAGTCATTCCGGACAGGGTAATCTACGAGCAGTACTTC

V: TRBV28
J: TRBJ1-2
D: TRBD1
size: once
CDR3: CASRLGQGANYGYTF
DNA: TGTGCCAGCAGGCTAGGACAGGGGGCGAACTATGGCTACACCTTC

V: TRBV27
J: TRBJ2-7
D: .
size: .
CDR3: CASSARVGAGEQYF
DNA: TGTGCCAGCAGTGCCCGGGTGGGGGCAGGCGAGCAGTACTTC

V: TRBV25-1
J: TRBJ2-1
D: .
size: .
CDR3: CASSEPTGTYNEQFF
DNA: TGTGCCAGCAGTGAGCCTACAGGGACCTACAATGAGCAGTTCTTC

V: TRBV7-9
J: TRBJ2-7
D: .
size: .
CDR3: CASSSKNEQYF
DNA: TGTGCCAGCAGCTCCAAGAACGAGCAGTACTTC

V: TRBV9
J: TRBJ2-3
D: TRBD1
size: .
CDR3: CASSVFGQGTDTQYF
DNA: TGTGCCAGCAGCGTATTCGGACAGGGTACAGATACGCAGTATTTT

V: TRBV5-4
J: TRBJ2-7
D: TRBD2
size: .
CDR3: CASSAGGPGRVRYEQYF
DNA: TGTGCCAGCAGCGCGGGGGGGCCCGGTAGGGTACGCTACGAGCAGTACTTC

V: TRBV18
J: TRBJ2-3
D: .
size: .
CDR3: CASSPVGSSTDTQYF
DNA: TGTGCCAGCTCACCCGTAGGGTCTAGCACAGATACGCAGTATTTT

V: TRBV6-5
J: TRBJ1-1
D: TRBD1
size: .
CDR3: CASRAVAGGRTEAFF
DNA: TGTGCCAGCAGGGCCGTTGCAGGGGGACGGACTGAAGCTTTCTTT